The rows below give T cell receptor beta chains drawn from one sample of a study of OX40 agonist ivuxolimab in advanced cancers. Generated by immunoSEQ multiplex PCR, the TCRdb table keeps only in-frame clones and is missing some. This sample has tens of thousands of clones, with almost 95% found just once. The sample consisted of CD4+ or CD8+ T cells sorted from blood, taken in a trial of the OX40 agonist ivuxolimab. These receptors all come from an adult with an advanced solid tumor such as melanoma, head and neck, liver or kidney cancer. CDR3s include the opening cysteine and the closing phenylalanine or tryptophan. The D gene is left open where the match is weak. For some rows the clone size is stated as once, few or many, or as a class when expanded; others skip it.

j_call d_call v_call clone_size cdr3_aa cdr3_nt
TRBJ2-1 TRBD2 TRBV7-8 NA CASSPGTSVSSYNEQFF TGTGCCAGCAGCCCTGGGACTAGCGTGAGCTCCTACAATGAGCAGTTCTTC
TRBJ1-1 NA TRBV28 NA CASSLHSKNTEAFF TGTGCCAGCAGTTTACATTCTAAGAACACTGAAGCTTTCTTT
TRBJ1-2 TRBD1 TRBV29-1 NA CSADRVGGYTF TGCAGCGCCGACAGGGTCGGTGGCTACACCTTC
TRBJ2-7 TRBD1 TRBV10-3 NA CAISNRDRGTYEQYF TGTGCCATCAGTAACCGGGACAGGGGCACCTACGAGCAGTACTTC
TRBJ2-1 NA TRBV21-1 NA CASDLGGGLAGVGSYNEQFF TGTGCCAGCGACCTCGGTGGAGGACTAGCGGGAGTGGGCTCCTACAATGAGCAGTTCTTC
TRBJ2-5 TRBD1 TRBV27 NA CASSSDRIQETQYF TGTGCCAGCAGTTCGGACAGGATCCAAGAGACCCAGTACTTC
TRBJ2-1 TRBD2 TRBV4-1 once CASSRETSYYNEQFF TGCGCCAGCAGCCGAGAGACTAGCTACTACAATGAGCAGTTCTTC
TRBJ2-3 NA TRBV7-9 NA CASSPTLSDTQYF TGTGCCAGCAGTCCGACGTTGTCAGATACGCAGTATTTT
TRBJ1-2 TRBD1 TRBV29-1 NA CSGGGQGILGYTF TGCAGCGGCGGTGGACAGGGCATTCTTGGCTACACCTTC
TRBJ2-7 NA TRBV11-2 NA CASSSFTGTTYEQYF TGTGCCAGCAGCTCTTTCACGGGGACCACCTACGAGCAGTACTTC
TRBJ2-1 NA TRBV7-8 NA CASSFLWASGSNEQFF NA
TRBJ2-7 NA TRBV4-3 once CASSQDPNPIEQYF TGCGCCAGCAGCCAAGATCCCAACCCAATCGAGCAGTACTTC
TRBJ2-7 NA TRBV7-8 NA CASSQGWEQYF TGTGCCAGCAGCCAGGGGTGGGAGCAGTACTTC
TRBJ2-7 TRBD1 TRBV5-5 NA CASSLGQGAVYEQYF TGTGCCAGCAGCTTGGGGCAGGGGGCGGTCTACGAGCAGTACTTC
TRBJ1-2 NA TRBV7-9 NA CASSLGVNYGYTF TGTGCCAGCAGTCTAGGGGTAAACTATGGCTACACCTTC
TRBJ1-1 NA TRBV6-4 NA CASSGRDGTEAFF TGTGCCAGCAGTGGCAGGGACGGCACTGAAGCTTTCTTT
TRBJ2-7 NA TRBV9 NA CASSVGGAEGYEQYF TGTGCCAGCAGCGTAGGGGGCGCTGAGGGCTACGAGCAGTACTTC
TRBJ1-2 TRBD1 TRBV30 NA CAWNGDSPTSNYGYTF TGTGCCTGGAACGGGGACAGTCCCACCTCTAACTATGGCTACACCTTC
TRBJ2-3 NA TRBV9 NA CASSVELHVDTQYF TGTGCCAGCAGCGTAGAGCTCCACGTGGATACGCAGTATTTT
TRBJ1-1 NA TRBV27 NA CASSGTETLNTEAFF TGTGCCAGCAGCGGGACCGAGACCTTGAACACTGAAGCTTTCTTT
TRBJ1-2 NA TRBV6-5 NA CASMSVNGYTF TGTGCCAGCATGTCGGTTAATGGCTACACCTTC
TRBJ2-7 TRBD2 TRBV28 NA CASSPEREMLVEQYF TGTGCCAGCAGCCCTGAGCGGGAGATGCTTGTCGAGCAGTACTTC